The 26 T cell receptor beta chains in this list originate from one sample, sequenced in a study of blood T cells in healthy people across ages. Primers used in a second PCR of roughly 7 to 12 cycles were a sample-barcoded 5' primer and a J-beta primer mix. In TCRdb, the 5' RACE reads were re-called with MiXCR into one record per CDR3 protein. The data show about 1,800,000 distinct CDR3 sequences, about 28% seen once. Sample: blood. The source of these receptors is a woman aged 30 to 39 in good health.

The sample holds a few counts of this clonotype. A junction end diverges from the germline sequence, so it may reflect a read error. This chain connects TRBV7-2 to TRBJ2-5; D gene ambiguous. CDR3 length equals 13 residues. The germline CDR1 and CDR2 sequences are SGHTA and FQGNSA. CDR3 in amino acids: CASNLGREETQYF. The CDR3 coding sequence is TGTGCCAGCAACTTAGGCAGAGAAGAGACCCAGTACTTC.

This clonotype occurred a few times. The chain combines TRBV5-1 with TRBJ1-2; no reliable D call. This CDR3 comprises 13 residues. Germline V gene data show CDR1 as SGHRS and CDR2 as YFSETQ. The germline V and J ends were trimmed by 3 bases and 4 bases, with 10 bases remaining between them. The CDR3 coding sequence is TGCGCCAGCAGCTCGGTTGGGAGCTATGGCTACACCTTC. Translated: CASSSVGSYGYTF.

This clonotype was seen a single time. The chain uses TRBV12-3 or TRBV12-4 and TRBJ2-3, with D maybe TRBD2 (5 bases). The CDR3 runs 16 residues. V lost 8 bases and J 0 bases, leaving 18 bases between the germline ends. The CDR3 region is CASLPGNFPSTDTQYF. CDR3 nucleotide sequence: TGTGCCAGCCTCCCCGGGAATTTCCCAAGCACAGATACGCAGTATTTT.

The J gene is TRBJ2-1, the V gene TRBV28; 8 nucleotides line up with TRBD1. Germline trimming cut 3 bases from V and 2 bases from J; bases unmatched to any gene: 12. The length of the CDR3 is 18 residues. Germline CDR1 MDHEN, CDR2 SYDVKM. CDR3 protein: CASSLPADRGSPYNEQFF. As DNA, the CDR3 is TGTGCCAGCAGTTTGCCAGCTGACAGGGGAAGTCCCTACAATGAGCAGTTCTTC.

This clonotype has more than one count but fewer than ten. The rearrangement joins TRBV28 to TRBJ2-3, with 9 nucleotides matching TRBD1. CDR1 and CDR2 (germline): MDHEN, SYDVKM. This CDR3 is built from 16 residues. Trimming removed 5 bases from V and 0 bases from J; junction bases left unmatched: 6. In DNA, the CDR3 is TGTGCCAGCAGTATTCCGGGACAGGGTAGCACAGATACGCAGTATTTT. This encodes CASSIPGQGSTDTQYF.

The J gene is TRBJ1-1, the V gene TRBV10-3, with a tentative D call TRBD1 (5 bases). CDR1 is ENHRY and CDR2 is SYGVKD in the germline V gene. The ends were cut back, 7 bases at V and 3 bases at J, with 12 bases in the middle. There are 13 residues in the CDR3. CDR3 bases: TGTGCCATCAACTCAGGGTCTGACACTGAAGCTTTCTTT. Translating gives CAINSGSDTEAFF.

This clonotype has more than one count but fewer than ten. The chain couples TRBV7-9 to TRBJ2-5; TRBD1 is a possible D gene (6 bases). In germline, CDR1 is SEHNR, CDR2 FQNEAQ (reference sequence). Between the trimmed V and J ends, which lost 8 bases and 5 bases, there was a span of 12 bases. This CDR3 comprises 12 residues. CDR3 sequence: CASGTRGETQYF. CDR3 nucleotides: TGTGCCAGCGGGACGAGGGGGGAGACCCAGTACTTC.

This clonotype was picked up a small number of times. This chain uses TRBV5-4 with TRBJ2-1; 9 bases map to TRBD1. The ends lost 4 bases at V and 6 bases at J; junction bases unmatched: 5. The length of the CDR3 is 14 residues. The germline CDR1 and CDR2 sequences are SGHNT and YYREEE (reference sequence). The CDR3 loop is CASSTWDRVNEQFF. Here the CDR3 DNA reads TGTGCCAGCAGCACCTGGGACAGGGTCAATGAGCAGTTCTTC.

On this clonotype: At one boundary the junction diverges from the germline segment, which might be a read error. The chain employs TRBV3-1 and TRBJ2-1; the match to TRBD1 covers 8 bases. Germline V gene lookup returns CDR1 LGHDT and CDR2 YNNKEL (reference sequence). This CDR3 has 15 residues. The CDR3 bases are TGTGCCAGCAGCCGGGCGACAGGGGCCTACAGTGAGCAGTTCTTC. This translates into CASSRATGAYSEQFF.

The sample holds many counts of this clonotype. The gene calls are TRBV12-3 or TRBV12-4 and TRBJ1-5; 7 nucleotides align to TRBD1. The V segment lost 1 base and the J segment 4 bases; nucleotides outside the gene matches: 4. The CDR3 runs 15 residues. The DNA for the CDR3 is TGTGCCAGCAGTTTAGGAGGGGGCGGAAATCAGCCCCAGCATTTT. Its protein product is CASSLGGGGNQPQHF.

This clonotype was detected many times. This sequence joins TRBV10-3 and TRBJ1-2; D gene uncertain. The V gene lost 10 bases and the J gene lost 6 bases, with 18 bases spanning the gap. Germline CDR1 reads ENHRY; CDR2 reads SYGVKD. The CDR3 spans 13 residues. The CDR3: CAKREGENNGYTF. The CDR3 nucleotides are TGTGCCAAGAGGGAGGGAGAAAATAATGGCTACACCTTC.

The chain is built from TRBV11-2 and TRBJ2-7; TRBD1 is a possible D gene (6 bases). The CDR3 contains 15 residues. Germline loops: CDR1 SGHAT, CDR2 FQNNGV. The ends were cut back, 3 bases at V and 0 bases at J, with 12 bases in the middle. CDR3 in amino acids: CASSFRQATSYEQYF. The CDR3 DNA follows: TGTGCCAGCAGCTTCCGACAGGCGACCTCCTACGAGCAGTACTTC.

On this clonotype: A read error may explain this, as a much larger clone is one base away. The chain is built from TRBV30 and TRBJ2-7; no definite D call. V dropped 2 bases and J dropped 7 bases, with 12 bases sitting between them. CDR3 length: 12 amino acids. Germline values: CDR1 GTSNPN, CDR2 SVGIG (reference sequence). CDR3 bases: TGTGCCTGGAGTATCCCAGCGAATGAGCAGTACTTC. Its translation: CAWSIPANEQYF.

The chain employs TRBV5-1 and TRBJ2-7; D call uncertain. The CDR3 length is 13 residues. Germline V gives CDR1 SGHRS, CDR2 YFSETQ. V gave up 5 bases and J gave up 3 bases, with 12 bases separating them. CDR3 bases: TGCGCCAGCAGATCGGTGTGGAACTACGAGCAGTACTTC. Its protein is CASRSVWNYEQYF.

V is TRBV14 and J is TRBJ2-5, with TRBD2 as a possible D gene (6 bases). This CDR3 region has 13 residues. In germline, CDR1 is SGHDN, CDR2 FVKESK. V was pared by 5 bases and J by 7 bases, with 14 bases between. CDR3 coding DNA: TGTGCCAGCAGCACAGCGGGTGGAGGGACCCAGTACTTC. As protein: CASSTAGGGTQYF. Full variable domain (outside the CDR3, taken from reference TRBV14 and TRBJ2-5): EAGVTQFPSHSVIEKGQTVTLRCDPISGHDNLYWYRRVMGKEIKFLLHFVKESKQDESGMPNNRFLAERTGGTYSTLKVQPAELEDSGVYFCASSTAGGGTQYFGPGTRLLVL.

The chain joins TRBV7-2 to TRBJ2-4; 8 bases map to TRBD1. Trimming at V came to 6 bases and at J to 8 bases, leaving 6 bases not matched to a gene. The CDR3 loop spans 13 amino acids. Per the germline V gene, CDR1 is SGHTA and CDR2 is FQGNSA. The CDR3 DNA is TGTGCCAGCAGACCCCTGACAGGGGACATTCAGTACTTC. It translates to CASRPLTGDIQYF.

This chain uses TRBV24-1 with TRBJ2-5, with D uncertain. The V gene's germline CDR1 is KGHDR and CDR2 SFDVKD. V dropped 0 bases and J dropped 7 bases, with 8 bases sitting between them. The CDR3 totals 13 residues. CDR3 nucleotide sequence: TGTGCCACCAGTGATTTGGAGTTAGGGACCCAGTACTTC. The encoded protein is CATSDLELGTQYF.

This clonotype was seen more than once but under ten times. V gene TRBV7-9 combines with J gene TRBJ2-3, with a weak D call TRBD2 (6 bases). In germline, CDR1 is SEHNR, CDR2 FQNEAQ (reference sequence). The CDR3 sequence is 13 residues long. V was shortened by 8 bases and J by 2 bases, with 11 bases between the two germline ends. CDR3 amino acids: CASGRGHTDTQYF. The CDR3 DNA is TGTGCCAGCGGGCGGGGTCACACAGATACGCAGTATTTT.

As for this clonotype: The junction does not match germline at one end; this may be a read error. J is TRBJ1-2 and V is TRBV20-1; TRBD1 aligns across 7 bases. This CDR3 spans 15 amino acids. Germline V CDR1 and CDR2: DFQATT, SNEGSKA (reference sequence). CDR3 nucleotides: TGCAGTGCTAGAGAGCAGGGGGTCCTTAACTGTGGCTACACCTTC. It translates to CSAREQGVLNCGYTF.

The chain uses TRBV12-3 or TRBV12-4 and TRBJ2-7; D not resolved. Trimming pared 10 bases from V and 2 bases from J, leaving 12 bases between. This CDR3 is built from 12 residues. The CDR3 loop reads CANSDATYEQYF. CDR3 coding DNA: TGTGCCAACAGCGACGCTACCTACGAGCAGTACTTC.

The chain couples TRBV20-1 to TRBJ2-1; 9 nucleotides match TRBD2. This CDR3 comprises 14 residues. Trimming removed 3 bases from V and 4 bases from J; junction bases left unmatched: 4. CDR1 is DFQATT, CDR2 SNEGSKA, per germline (reference sequence). This CDR3 is CSASETSGYNEQFF. CDR3 DNA sequence: TGCAGTGCTAGCGAGACTAGCGGATACAATGAGCAGTTCTTC.

This clonotype was observed at least ten times. The genes are TRBV4-1 and TRBJ2-1; 10 nucleotides line up with TRBD1. There are 17 residues in the CDR3. V was pared by 0 bases and J by 7 bases, with 9 bases of the junction left unmatched. The germline V gene has CDR1 MGHRA and CDR2 YSYEKL. As DNA, the CDR3 is TGCGCCAGCAGCCAAGAGATAAGGGACAGGGGTACGAATGAGCAGTTCTTC. Its translation is CASSQEIRDRGTNEQFF.

This sequence joins TRBV5-1 and TRBJ1-1, with D unclear. The CDR3 consists of 12 residues. Germline V gives CDR1 SGHRS, CDR2 YFSETQ. V was shortened by 3 bases and J by 14 bases, with 17 bases between the two germline ends. CDR3 sequence (DNA): TGCGCCAGCAGCTCCGGCCCCTCCGGCGCCTTCTTT. It specifies CASSSGPSGAFF.

On this clonotype itself: One end of the junction does not line up with germline, which may come from a read error. CDR3 amino acids: CACSPWAVTSGEETQYF. In DNA form, the CDR3 reads TGTGCCTGCAGCCCCTGGGCCGTGACATCGGGGGAGGAGACCCAGTACTTC. The chain carries TRBV5-4 and TRBJ2-7, with a weak D call TRBD2 (6 bases). The J call is doubtful: the DNA matches TRBJ2-5 better. CDR1 SGHNT and CDR2 YYREEE come from the germline V gene (reference sequence). CDR3 length equals 17 residues.

V and J are TRBV20-1 and TRBJ2-7; possibly TRBD2 for D (6 bases). V was clipped by 5 bases and J by 0 bases, with 14 bases between them. The V gene's germline CDR1 is DFQATT and CDR2 SNEGSKA (reference sequence). This CDR3 has 14 amino acids. CDR3 residues: CSAAASEYSYEQYF. DNA of the CDR3: TGCAGTGCTGCCGCTAGCGAATACTCCTACGAGCAGTACTTC.

The chain employs TRBV28 and TRBJ2-3; 9 nucleotides match TRBD2. Germline V gene lookup returns CDR1 MDHEN and CDR2 SYDVKM. The ends lost 8 bases at V and 6 bases at J; junction bases unmatched: 15. The CDR3 has 16 amino acids. The CDR3 DNA sequence: TGTGCCAGCGGCCAAGAGGGCCAGCGGGGGGCTGATACGCAGTATTTT. Protein: CASGQEGQRGADTQYF.